This paragraph covers one T cell receptor beta chain sequence. This sample was included in a study of cytomegalovirus exposure and HLA in healthy donors. Trimming shortened V by 3 bases and J by 6 bases, and 13 bases separated the two germline ends. From germline, CDR1 is SGHTA and CDR2 FQGNSA. The CDR3 is 14 residues long. Both 60 Vbeta primers and 13 Jbeta primers went into the PCR. Data came from immunoSEQ multiplex PCR; TCRdb stores just in-frame clones and leaves some out. The table lists about 120,000 clones, around 63% of them singletons. The chain couples TRBV7-2 to TRBJ2-3; D is uncertain. The receptor's source is a man aged 40-49 years in good health and CMV-seropositive. Sample: PBMCs. CDR3: CASSFSPPRDTQYF. The CDR3 coding sequence is TGTGCCAGCAGCTTTAGCCCTCCCCGCGATACGCAGTATTTT.